Presented here are 30 T cell receptor beta chains from one specimen sequenced in a study of T cell responses to AZD1222 COVID-19 vaccine. Clones were read by immunoSEQ multiplex PCR, and TCRdb kept only the in-frame ones, dropping some. The sample contains 70,000 to 85,000 clones, just over 85% of which appear only once. The sample in question was peripheral blood, obtained on day 0 of AZD1222 vaccination. These receptors were taken from an adult in good health.

The V and J genes are TRBV6-6 and TRBJ1-5; TRBD1 matches 10 bases. The CDR3 is 16 residues long. The germline CDR1 and CDR2 sequences are MNHNY and SVGAGI (reference sequence). Trimming at V came to 6 bases and at J to 2 bases, leaving 7 bases not matched to a gene. CDR3 in amino acids: CASRAPGTGGNQPQHF. The CDR3, as DNA: TGTGCCAGCAGAGCACCCGGGACAGGGGGCAATCAGCCCCAGCATTTT.

The CDR3 DNA reads as TGTGCCGGAAATCAGGGGGCGCGAGAAAAACTGTTTTTT. This gives the protein CAGNQGAREKLFF. The chain carries TRBV2 and TRBJ1-4, with TRBD1 identical over 8 bases. V gave up 11 bases and J gave up 8 bases; unmatched junction bases: 10. This CDR3 spans 13 amino acids. Germline V gene sequence: CDR1 SNHLY, CDR2 FYNNEI.

The chain has TRBV18 and TRBJ2-1; the D gene is possibly TRBD2 (6 bases). The CDR3 has 13 residues. Germline-derived CDR1 and CDR2 are KGHSH and LQKENI. Trimming took 3 bases from V and 4 from J, leaving 7 bases between them. CDR3 DNA: TGTGCCAGCTCACCGGGGACTTACAATGAGCAGTTCTTC. It encodes CASSPGTYNEQFF.

The V gene is TRBV28, the J gene TRBJ1-2; D might be TRBD1 (6 bases). V was clipped by 3 bases and J by 4 bases, with 9 bases between them. Germline CDR1 is MDHEN and CDR2 is SYDVKM. This CDR3 spans 13 amino acids. The CDR3 nucleotides are TGTGCCAGCAGTTTTGGACAGAGCTATGGCTACACCTTC. Translating it yields CASSFGQSYGYTF.

Only one count was recorded for this clone. This chain uses TRBV7-2 with TRBJ2-5; D gene uncertain. V lost 5 bases and J lost 1, with 5 bases in between. CDR3 size: 12 residues. Germline loops: CDR1 SGHTA, CDR2 FQGNSA. The CDR3 bases are TGTGCCAGCAGCCGACGCCAAGAGACCCAGTACTTC. It is translated as CASSRRQETQYF. Variable domain in full (rest from reference TRBV7-2 and TRBJ2-5): GAGVSQSPSNKVTEKGKDVELRCDPISGHTALYWYRQSLGQGLEFLIYFQGNSAPDKSGLPSDRFSAERTGGSVSTLTIQRTQQEDSAVYLCASSRRQETQYFGPGTRLLVL.

The J gene is TRBJ2-5, the V gene TRBV7-3; 10 nucleotides agree with TRBD1. With V trimmed by 4 bases and J by 4 bases, 6 bases remained unmatched. CDR1 SGHTA and CDR2 FQGTGA come from the germline V gene. The CDR3 has 15 amino acids. For the CDR3, the DNA is TGTGCCAGCAGCTCCCTTGGGGACAGGGGAGAGACCCAGTACTTC. Its translation: CASSSLGDRGETQYF.

This clone has only a few counts. This chain uses TRBV5-1 with TRBJ2-1; tentative D call: TRBD2 (5 bases). The CDR3 length is 16 residues. V lost 1 base, J lost 0 bases, and 11 bases lay in between. Germline loops: CDR1 SGHRS, CDR2 YFSETQ. The CDR3 loop reads CASSLRTPDSYNEQFF. DNA for the CDR3: TGCGCCAGCAGCTTGAGGACTCCCGACTCCTACAATGAGCAGTTCTTC.

This chain connects TRBV5-1 to TRBJ1-5; TRBD1 matches at 8 bases. The CDR3 contains 15 residues. Unmatched junction bases numbered 3, after V lost 2 bases and J lost 2 bases. CDR1 and CDR2 from the germline V gene are SGHRS and YFSETQ. CDR3 sequence reads: CASSLTGGGNQPQHF. CDR3 DNA sequence: TGCGCCAGCAGCTTAACAGGGGGTGGCAATCAGCCCCAGCATTTT.

This clone was observed once. The chain is built from TRBV4-1 and TRBJ1-1; D is ambiguous. Germline loops: CDR1 MGHRA, CDR2 YSYEKL. Deletions cut 0 bases from V and 1 base from J, with 9 bases between. The CDR3 totals 15 residues. CDR3 region: CASSQDMGTNTEAFF. DNA of the CDR3: TGCGCCAGCAGCCAAGATATGGGCACGAACACTGAAGCTTTCTTT.

The CDR3 spells CASRTTGDSGNTIYF. The CDR3 nucleotides are TGCGCCAGCAGAACCACAGGGGACTCTGGAAACACCATATATTTT. The chain uses TRBV5-1 and TRBJ1-3; 7 nucleotides match TRBD1. The CDR3 loop spans 15 amino acids. V dropped 5 bases and J dropped 0; count of bases not matched to a gene: 5. Germline CDR1 SGHRS, CDR2 YFSETQ.

The V gene is TRBV28, the J gene TRBJ2-5, with a possible D match to TRBD2 (5 bases). V was clipped by 6 bases and J by 4 bases, with 15 bases between them. The germline gives CDR1 MDHEN, CDR2 SYDVKM. This CDR3 region has 14 residues. DNA for the CDR3: TGTGCCAGCAGACGAACCAGCGGTCCAGAGACCCAGTACTTC. Amino acids: CASRRTSGPETQYF.

This clone showed up just a few times. The chain combines TRBV24-1 with TRBJ2-1, with 9 nucleotides matching TRBD1. V dropped 9 bases and J dropped 7; count of bases not matched to a gene: 9. Germline V lookup: CDR1 KGHDR, CDR2 SFDVKD. There are 14 residues in the CDR3. CDR3 in DNA: TGTGCCACCTCCCGGGACAGGGAGATTAATGAGCAGTTCTTC. This encodes CATSRDREINEQFF.

The chain combines TRBV19 with TRBJ2-5, with D possibly TRBD1 on 6 matching bases. V lost 5 bases and J lost 5, with 15 bases in between. The CDR3 is 14 amino acids. Per germline, CDR1 LNHDA and CDR2 SQIVND (reference sequence). The CDR3 protein is CASSSQGIWETQYF. Here the CDR3 DNA reads TGTGCCAGTAGTTCCCAGGGGATCTGGGAGACCCAGTACTTC.

Of note for this clone: The junction departs from the called germline gene at one end, perhaps through a read error. The V gene is TRBV10-3, the J gene TRBJ2-1; 7 bases line up with TRBD2. The CDR3 contains 13 residues. Germline V gene lookup returns CDR1 ENHRY and CDR2 SYGVKD. CDR3 DNA sequence: TGTGCCACCAGTGAGCAACCGGGGGGTGAGCAGTTCTTC. Amino acids: CATSEQPGGEQFF.

This clone showed up just a few times. The chain has TRBV7-2 and TRBJ1-1; 9 bases map to TRBD1. The CDR3 sequence is 15 residues long. Losses at the gene ends were 2 bases for V and 8 bases for J; bases not matched to a gene: 9. CDR1 SGHTA and CDR2 FQGNSA come from the germline V gene. The CDR3 protein is CASSLTSGTGREAFF. DNA of the CDR3: TGTGCCAGCAGCTTAACTTCCGGGACAGGGAGGGAAGCTTTCTTT.

J is TRBJ1-2 and V is TRBV7-9, with D unresolved. The germline V gene has CDR1 SEHNR and CDR2 FQNEAQ (reference sequence). The germline V and J ends were trimmed by 4 bases and 6 bases, with 9 bases remaining between them. This CDR3 spans 12 amino acids. This chain's CDR3 is CASSSDGHGYTF. In DNA form, the CDR3 reads TGTGCCAGCAGCTCGGACGGCCATGGCTACACCTTC.

This chain connects TRBV5-8 to TRBJ1-4; D is unresolved. The germline V gene has CDR1 SGHTS and CDR2 YDEGEE. The ends were cut back, 2 bases at V and 4 bases at J, with 9 bases in the middle. The CDR3 is made up of 14 amino acids. The CDR3 is CASSFGGNNEKLFF. The CDR3 region has the DNA TGTGCCAGCAGCTTTGGAGGGAATAATGAAAAACTGTTTTTT. Full variable domain (remainder filled in from reference TRBV5-8 and TRBJ1-4): EAGVTQSPTHLIKTRGQQATLRCSPISGHTSVYWYQQALGLGLQFLLWYDEGEERNRGNFPPRFSGRQFPNYSSELNVNALELEDSALYLCASSFGGNNEKLFFGSGTQLSVL.

The J gene is TRBJ2-7, the V gene TRBV29-1; D is possibly TRBD1 (6 bases). Germline CDR1 is SQVTM and CDR2 is ANQGSEA. This CDR3 comprises 13 residues. Trimming removed 0 bases from V and 3 bases from J, with 9 bases in between. CDR3 bases: TGCAGCGTTGAAGACGGACAGAACTACGAGCAGTACTTC. This encodes CSVEDGQNYEQYF.

V and J are TRBV7-2 and TRBJ1-5; D may be TRBD1 (5 bases). V lost 4 bases, J lost 3 bases, and 13 bases lay in between. Germline CDR1 and CDR2: SGHTA and FQGNSA. This CDR3 has 15 residues. The CDR3 bases are TGTGCCAGCAGCTCACCGGGACTGTACAATCAGCCCCAGCATTTT. It encodes CASSSPGLYNQPQHF.

This chain uses TRBV7-3 with TRBJ2-5; 9 bases fit TRBD1. Germline values: CDR1 SGHTA, CDR2 FQGTGA. The CDR3 is 15 amino acids. The V segment lost 5 bases and the J segment 10 bases; nucleotides outside the gene matches: 14. The CDR3 nucleotides read TGTGCCAGCAGCGCTTTGACCGGGACAGGGAGTATCCAGTACTTC. Translation: CASSALTGTGSIQYF.

This clone was counted a few times. The chain joins TRBV27 to TRBJ1-5; 7 positions agree with TRBD1. CDR3 length equals 14 residues. Germline V lookup: CDR1 MNHEY, CDR2 SMNVEV (reference sequence). J was trimmed by 2 bases and V by 5 bases; bases with no gene match: 3. This chain's CDR3 is CASSKGARNQPQHF. The CDR3 DNA follows: TGTGCCAGCAGTAAGGGGGCTCGCAATCAGCCCCAGCATTTT.

V usage is TRBV5-5 and J usage is TRBJ2-1, with 7 positions matching TRBD1. CDR1 SGHKS and CDR2 YYEKEE come from the germline V gene (reference sequence). The CDR3 has 13 residues. V dropped 6 bases and J dropped 7; count of bases not matched to a gene: 7. CDR3 in amino acids: CASNFQGENEQFF. The DNA of the CDR3 is TGTGCCAGCAACTTTCAGGGGGAGAATGAGCAGTTCTTC. Complete variable domain (other parts from reference TRBV5-5 and TRBJ2-1): DAGVTQSPTHLIKTRGQQVTLRCSPISGHKSVSWYQQVLGQGPQFIFQYYEKEERGRGNFPDRFSARQFPNYSSELNVNALLLGDSALYLCASNFQGENEQFFGPGTRLTVL.

The rearrangement uses TRBV7-6 and TRBJ2-1; D may be TRBD2 (5 bases). The CDR3 length is 14 residues. CDR1 is SGHVS, CDR2 FNYEAQ, per germline. V lost 5 bases and J 0 bases, leaving 8 bases between the germline ends. CDR3 sequence reads: CASSGRDSYNEQFF. CDR3 in DNA: TGTGCCAGCAGCGGCCGGGACTCCTACAATGAGCAGTTCTTC.

The chain recombines TRBV7-2 with TRBJ1-1, with D perhaps TRBD1 (6 bases). V was cut by 4 bases and J by 0 bases, with 12 bases left in between. The V gene's germline CDR1 is SGHTA and CDR2 FQGNSA. This CDR3 is 15 amino acids long. The CDR3 sequence is CASSSGGGLNTEAFF. CDR3 DNA sequence: TGTGCCAGCAGCTCTGGAGGGGGGCTGAACACTGAAGCTTTCTTT. The whole variable domain, remainder taken from reference TRBV7-2 and TRBJ1-1, is GAGVSQSPSNKVTEKGKDVELRCDPISGHTALYWYRQSLGQGLEFLIYFQGNSAPDKSGLPSDRFSAERTGGSVSTLTIQRTQQEDSAVYLCASSSGGGLNTEAFFGQGTRLTVV.

The rearrangement uses TRBV5-1 and TRBJ2-2, with unresolved D. Germline CDR1 and CDR2: SGHRS and YFSETQ. V was pared by 0 bases and J by 8 bases, with 5 bases between. The length of the CDR3 is 12 residues. The CDR3 loop reads CASSLARGELFF. CDR3 sequence (DNA): TGCGCCAGCAGCTTGGCCCGAGGGGAGCTGTTTTTT.

This clone was detected only once. This sequence joins TRBV27 and TRBJ2-7, with a tentative D call TRBD2 (5 bases). The length of the CDR3 is 15 residues. The V gene lost 0 bases and the J gene lost 2 bases, with 11 bases spanning the gap. CDR1 is MNHEY, CDR2 SMNVEV, per germline (reference sequence). CDR3 sequence (DNA): TGTGCCAGCAGTTTATCAACTAGTTCGCCCTACGAGCAGTACTTC. Its protein product is CASSLSTSSPYEQYF.

This CDR3 reads CASSTTGGSNQPQHF. The CDR3 DNA follows: TGTGCCAGTAGTACAACTGGGGGTAGCAATCAGCCCCAGCATTTT. The chain couples TRBV19 to TRBJ1-5, with D tentatively TRBD1 (5 bases). The CDR3 runs 15 residues. CDR1 is LNHDA and CDR2 is SQIVND in the germline V gene (reference sequence). V was trimmed by 4 bases and J by 0 bases, leaving 10 bases between them.

This clone has a handful of counts. The rearrangement joins TRBV4-3 to TRBJ2-7, with D perhaps TRBD2 (5 bases). V dropped 4 bases and J dropped 0 bases, with 13 bases sitting between them. The length of the CDR3 is 15 residues. The germline gives CDR1 LGHNA, CDR2 YSLEER. The CDR3 is CASSPGLGSSYEQYF. CDR3 nucleotide sequence: TGCGCCAGCAGCCCCGGACTGGGCAGCTCCTACGAGCAGTACTTC.

The V and J genes are TRBV9 and TRBJ2-5; 7 bases line up with TRBD2. With V trimmed by 4 bases and J by 4 bases, 7 bases remained unmatched. The V gene's germline CDR1 is SGDLS and CDR2 YYNGEE. The CDR3 runs 14 residues. Here the CDR3 DNA reads TGTGCCAGCAGCCCCGGGGGGTGGATAGAGACCCAGTACTTC. It encodes CASSPGGWIETQYF.

The chain recombines TRBV30 with TRBJ1-1; unclear D gene. V shed 2 bases and J shed 4 bases, with 11 bases lying between them. The CDR3 runs to 13 residues. CDR1 GTSNPN and CDR2 SVGIG come from the germline V gene (reference sequence). In DNA form, the CDR3 reads TGTGCCTGGAGTAAAGGAGTTCGCACTGAAGCTTTCTTT. This translates into CAWSKGVRTEAFF.